These 25 T cell receptor beta chains were all obtained from the same sample, sequenced in a study of molecular identifiers for immune sequencing clone quantification. TCRdb re-derived calls from the PCR reads in MiXCR, one entry per CDR3 protein. Here the sample spans about half a million distinct CDR3 sequences, about a fifth being singletons. The material sequenced was naive CD8+ T cells from blood, with Jurkat cell RNA spiked in. Subset denoted: FACS-sorted CD8+CD4-CCR7+CD45RA+ naive T cells. Every receptor here comes from a human donor in good health. Some libraries in this study had Jurkat cell RNA spiked in.

The chain couples TRBV27 to TRBJ2-5, with 11 bases that match TRBD2. V lost 5 bases and J lost 4; bases outside the gene matches: 12. Germline-derived CDR1 and CDR2 are MNHEY and SMNVEV (reference sequence). The CDR3 totals 17 residues. CDR3 nucleotide sequence: TGTGCCAGCAGTGAATTCCCTACTAGCGGGAGATCAGAGACCCAGTACTTC. This gives the protein CASSEFPTSGRSETQYF.

A few counts support this clonotype. The chain joins TRBV7-6 to TRBJ2-2; 10 positions agree with TRBD2. Trimming removed 4 bases from V and 1 base from J; junction bases left unmatched: 6. Germline V gene sequence: CDR1 SGHVS, CDR2 FNYEAQ. The CDR3 has 17 residues. Written as DNA, the CDR3 is TGTGCCAGCAGCTCGAGCGGACTAGCGGAGAACACCGGGGAGCTGTTTTTT. Residues: CASSSSGLAENTGELFF.

J is TRBJ2-2 and V is TRBV3-1; D is possibly TRBD2 (6 bases). Germline V lookup: CDR1 LGHDT, CDR2 YNNKEL (reference sequence). The CDR3 length is 14 residues. V lost 4 bases and J 7 bases, leaving 13 bases between the germline ends. The DNA for the CDR3 is TGTGCCAGCAGCCCGGGGCGGGGAATCGGGGAGCTGTTTTTT. Translation: CASSPGRGIGELFF.

This clonotype was recorded a few times. The chain uses TRBV14 and TRBJ2-7; the D call may be TRBD1 or TRBD2 (6 bases each). In germline, CDR1 is SGHDN, CDR2 FVKESK. Trimming left V 2 bases short and J 4 bases short, with 18 bases between. The CDR3 has 16 residues. The CDR3 DNA reads TGTGCCAGCAGCCAAACCGAGGGGGGACCGACTTACGAGCAGTACTTC. Encoded protein: CASSQTEGGPTYEQYF. The full variable domain, with the rest looked up from reference TRBV14 and TRBJ2-7, is EAGVTQFPSHSVIEKGQTVTLRCDPISGHDNLYWYRRVMGKEIKFLLHFVKESKQDESGMPNNRFLAERTGGTYSTLKVQPAELEDSGVYFCASSQTEGGPTYEQYFGPGTRLTVT.

V usage is TRBV9 and J usage is TRBJ2-5; TRBD1 or TRBD2 may be the D gene (5 bases each). The germline gives CDR1 SGDLS, CDR2 YYNGEE. V gave up 3 bases and J gave up 4 bases, with 16 bases separating them. This CDR3 spans 15 amino acids. The CDR3 spells CASSERGTTVETQYF. Written as DNA, the CDR3 is TGTGCCAGCAGCGAGAGGGGCACGACAGTAGAGACCCAGTACTTC. Drawing the rest from reference TRBV9 and TRBJ2-5, the complete variable domain is DSGVTQTPKHLITATGQRVTLRCSPRSGDLSVYWYQQSLDQGLQFLIQYYNGEERAKGNILERFSAQQFPDLHSELNLSSLELGDSALYFCASSERGTTVETQYFGPGTRLLVL.

This clonotype came up a few times. The chain employs TRBV21-1 and TRBJ2-7; TRBD2 was called by the table and not checked on the DNA. TRBV21-1 corresponds to a pseudogene. This CDR3 has 18 amino acids. The CDR3 bases are TGTGCCAGCAGCAAAGTACCGGATAGGAGGGACCCTTGGTACGAGCAGTACTTC. It codes for CASSKVPDRRDPWYEQYF.

This clonotype was counted only a few times. The rearrangement links TRBV9 to TRBJ2-7; TRBD2 might be the D (5 bases). The CDR3 is 14 residues long. V was pared by 2 bases and J by 5 bases, with 14 bases between. Germline CDR1 reads SGDLS; CDR2 reads YYNGEE. CDR3 region: CASSVRGIWDEQYF. The CDR3 DNA follows: TGTGCCAGCAGCGTCCGGGGAATCTGGGACGAGCAGTACTTC.

V and J are TRBV21-1 and TRBJ2-3; the D call TRBD1 from the table was never checked on the DNA. TRBV21-1 is shown as a pseudogene. The CDR3 length is 19 residues. The CDR3 nucleotides are TGTGCCAGCAGCAAGGCGCCCCCATTGCCGGGACAGAGCACAGGTACGCAGTATTTT. Translation gives CASSKAPPLPGQSTGTQYF.

This clonotype was seen a few times. This chain links TRBV6-6 with TRBJ2-5; TRBD2 is a possible D gene (6 bases). V was pared by 4 bases and J by 0 bases, with 15 bases between. Germline-derived CDR1 and CDR2 are MNHNY and SVGAGI (reference sequence). The CDR3 runs 16 residues. CDR3 sequence (DNA): TGTGCCAGCAGTTCGATTACGGGGGAGGACCAAGAGACCCAGTACTTC. This codes for CASSSITGEDQETQYF.

The chain combines TRBV20-1 with TRBJ1-2, with TRBD1 matching 9 bases. J lost 8 bases, V lost 4 bases, and 11 bases had no gene match. Germline V CDR1 and CDR2: DFQATT, SNEGSKA (reference sequence). The CDR3 has 14 amino acids. This CDR3 is CSATTGQGMEGYTF. The CDR3 nucleotides read TGCAGTGCTACCACGGGACAGGGAATGGAAGGCTACACCTTC.

This clonotype was found a few times. The chain carries TRBV7-2 and TRBJ1-3; 10 nucleotides line up with TRBD1. The CDR3 contains 15 residues. The germline V gene encodes CDR1 SGHTA and CDR2 FQGNSA. V was pared by 5 bases and J by 2 bases, with 3 bases of the junction left unmatched. Written as DNA, the CDR3 is TGTGCCAGCAGCCGTGGGACAGGGGCTGGAAACACCATATATTTT. Translated, it gives CASSRGTGAGNTIYF.

The CDR3 loop is CASSSSLTSNEKLFF. The CDR3 nucleotides read TGTGCCAGCTCGAGCTCTCTTACTTCGAATGAAAAACTGTTTTTT. The genes are TRBV3-1 and TRBJ1-4; no clear D. Trimming took 8 bases from V and 5 from J, leaving 18 bases between them. Germline V gene data show CDR1 as LGHDT and CDR2 as YNNKEL (reference sequence). This CDR3 region has 15 residues.

This chain connects TRBV19 to TRBJ1-1; possibly TRBD1 for D (5 bases). This CDR3 comprises 13 residues. V was clipped by 6 bases and J by 4 bases, with 12 bases between them. Germline CDR1 is LNHDA and CDR2 is SQIVND (reference sequence). CDR3 DNA: TGTGCCAGTAGGATCGGGGGTGGCACTGAAGCTTTCTTT. It codes for CASRIGGGTEAFF.

The genes are TRBV12-3 or TRBV12-4 and TRBJ2-2; 8 bases fit TRBD2. The junction had 11 bases not matched to a gene; V was cut back by 6 bases and J by 5 bases. This CDR3 comprises 16 residues. The CDR3 here is CASSGGPGLETGELFF. For the CDR3, the DNA is TGTGCCAGCAGCGGGGGTCCGGGACTAGAAACCGGGGAGCTGTTTTTT.

The chain recombines TRBV12-3 or TRBV12-4 with TRBJ2-3, with TRBD2 identical over 9 bases. CDR3 size: 18 residues. J lost 4 bases, V lost 4 bases, and 15 bases had no gene match. CDR3: CASSYGVAAGGGADTQYF. As DNA, the CDR3 is TGTGCCAGCAGTTACGGGGTTGCGGCGGGGGGGGGGGCAGATACGCAGTATTTT.

This chain joins TRBV12-3 or TRBV12-4 and TRBJ2-1, with 8 nucleotides matching TRBD1. There are 15 residues in the CDR3. Germline trimming cut 7 bases from V and 9 bases from J; bases unmatched to any gene: 14. CDR3 protein: CASTLPTAGGGEQFF. The CDR3 bases are TGTGCCAGCACCCTACCAACCGCAGGGGGCGGTGAGCAGTTCTTC.

This clonotype was seen many times. The DNA for the CDR3 is TGCAGTGCTAGAGGCTGGCAACAAGAGACCCAGTACTTC. This gives the protein CSARGWQQETQYF. The chain is built from TRBV20-1 and TRBJ2-5; D gene ambiguous. V gave up 1 base and J gave up 2 bases, with 8 bases separating them. In germline, CDR1 is DFQATT, CDR2 SNEGSKA (reference sequence). CDR3 length: 13 amino acids.

This clonotype was picked up a small number of times. The chain recombines TRBV14 with TRBJ1-1; TRBD1 might be the D (5 bases). CDR3 length: 17 residues. The V gene lost 1 base and the J gene lost 4 bases, with 19 bases spanning the gap. Germline V gene lookup returns CDR1 SGHDN and CDR2 FVKESK. CDR3 sequence reads: CASSQVAGTEGSTEAFF. The CDR3 coding sequence is TGTGCCAGCAGCCAAGTAGCGGGCACCGAGGGGAGCACTGAAGCTTTCTTT. Full variable domain (missing parts from reference TRBV14 and TRBJ1-1): EAGVTQFPSHSVIEKGQTVTLRCDPISGHDNLYWYRRVMGKEIKFLLHFVKESKQDESGMPNNRFLAERTGGTYSTLKVQPAELEDSGVYFCASSQVAGTEGSTEAFFGQGTRLTVV.

The CDR3 DNA reads as TGTGCCAGCAGCCGCCCTACTAGCCTCCTGCCCTACGAGCAGTACTTC. This gives the protein CASSRPTSLLPYEQYF. The J gene is TRBJ2-7, the V gene TRBV3-2; the table calls TRBD2, which could not be checked here. TRBV3-2 is assigned pseudogene status. The CDR3 consists of 16 residues.

The rearrangement links TRBV7-9 to TRBJ2-7, with D perhaps TRBD1 (5 bases). Germline CDR1 and CDR2: SEHNR and FQNEAQ (reference sequence). The V end was cut by 4 bases, the J end by 11 bases, with 15 bases between. The CDR3 contains 12 residues. The CDR3 DNA reads as TGTGCCAGCAGCTCGTCCGACAGACCGAAGTACTTC. Encoded protein: CASSSSDRPKYF.

This clonotype was found a few times. The CDR3, as DNA: TGTGCCAGCAGCGTCCAGGGTTCCTACGAGCAGTACTTC. Amino acid sequence: CASSVQGSYEQYF. The chain employs TRBV28 and TRBJ2-7, with a tentative D call TRBD1 (5 bases). From germline, CDR1 is MDHEN and CDR2 SYDVKM. Trimming shortened V by 6 bases and J by 1 base, and 10 bases separated the two germline ends. CDR3 length: 13 residues. The full variable domain, rest sourced from reference TRBV28 and TRBJ2-7, is DVKVTQSSRYLVKRTGEKVFLECVQDMDHENMFWYRQDPGLGLRLIYFSYDVKMKEKGDIPEGYSVSREKKERFSLILESASTNQTSMYLCASSVQGSYEQYFGPGTRLTVT.

A word on this clonotype: An end of the junction differs from the germline gene, which may be a read error. The chain employs TRBV4-1 and TRBJ2-1, with 13 bases fitting TRBD2. CDR3 size: 15 residues. Germline CDR1 MGHRA, CDR2 YSYEKL. CDR3 protein: CVSSRGLAGYNEQFF. CDR3 nucleotide sequence: TGCGTCAGCAGCCGGGGACTAGCGGGATACAATGAGCAGTTCTTC.

The chain joins TRBV5-1 to TRBJ1-2; 9 bases fit TRBD1. Trimming cost V 3 bases and J 2 bases; bases outside gene matches: 5. The length of the CDR3 is 15 residues. CDR1 SGHRS and CDR2 YFSETQ come from the germline V gene. CDR3 in amino acids: CASSSVGQGNYGYTF. The DNA for the CDR3 is TGCGCCAGCAGCTCGGTCGGACAGGGGAACTATGGCTACACCTTC.

Ten or more counts support this clonotype. The chain joins TRBV21-1 to TRBJ1-1; the table calls TRBD1, which could not be checked here. TRBV21-1 is noted as a pseudogene. The CDR3 is 12 amino acids. In DNA form, the CDR3 reads TGTGCCAGCAGCACCGGGACAGAAAGAGCTTTCTTT. Protein: CASSTGTERAFF.

On this clonotype itself: A much larger clone lies a single base off, so this may be a read error. J is TRBJ2-2 and V is TRBV7-9, with D possibly TRBD2 on 5 matching bases. CDR1 and CDR2 (germline): SEHNR, FQNEAQ (reference sequence). The CDR3 consists of 15 residues. CDR3 sequence reads: CATSPQERTTGELLF. In nucleotides, the CDR3 is TGTGCCACCTCCCCCCAGGAGCGGACCACCGGGGAGCTGCTTTTT. The full variable domain, rest sourced from reference TRBV7-9 and TRBJ2-2, is DTGVSQNPRHKITKRGQNVTFRCDPISEHNRLYWYRQTLGQGPEFLTYFQNEAQLEKSRLLSDRFSAERPKGSFSTLEIQRTEQGDSAMYLCATSPQERTTGELLFGEGSRLTVL.